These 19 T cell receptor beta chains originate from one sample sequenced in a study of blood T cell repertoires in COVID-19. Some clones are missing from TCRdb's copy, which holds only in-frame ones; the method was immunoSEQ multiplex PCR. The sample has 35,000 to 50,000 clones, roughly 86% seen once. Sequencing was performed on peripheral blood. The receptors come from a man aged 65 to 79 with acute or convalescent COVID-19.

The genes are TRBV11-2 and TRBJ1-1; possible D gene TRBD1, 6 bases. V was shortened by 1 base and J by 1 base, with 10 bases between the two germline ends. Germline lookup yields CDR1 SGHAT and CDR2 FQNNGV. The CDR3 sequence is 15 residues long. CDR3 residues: CASSLALQGNTEAFF. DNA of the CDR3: TGTGCCAGCAGCTTAGCGCTACAGGGGAACACTGAAGCTTTCTTT.

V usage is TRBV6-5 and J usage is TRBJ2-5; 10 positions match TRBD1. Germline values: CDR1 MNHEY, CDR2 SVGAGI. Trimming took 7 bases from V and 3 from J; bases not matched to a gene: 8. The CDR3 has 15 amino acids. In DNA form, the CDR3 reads TGTGCCAGCACCGCCGGGACAGGGGTTAAAGAGACCCAGTACTTC. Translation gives CASTAGTGVKETQYF.

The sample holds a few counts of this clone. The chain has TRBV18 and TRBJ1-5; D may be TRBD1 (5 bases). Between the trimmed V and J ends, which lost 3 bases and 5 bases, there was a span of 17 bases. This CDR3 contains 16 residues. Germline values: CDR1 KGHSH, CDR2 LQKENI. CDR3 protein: CASSPGTAWEDQPQHF. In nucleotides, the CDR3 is TGTGCCAGCTCACCGGGGACGGCATGGGAGGATCAGCCCCAGCATTTT.

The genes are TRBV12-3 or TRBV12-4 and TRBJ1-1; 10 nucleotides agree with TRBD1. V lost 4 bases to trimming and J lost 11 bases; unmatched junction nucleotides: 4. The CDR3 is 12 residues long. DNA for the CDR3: TGTGCCAGCAGTTACCGGACAGGGGGGGCTTTCTTT. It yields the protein CASSYRTGGAFF.

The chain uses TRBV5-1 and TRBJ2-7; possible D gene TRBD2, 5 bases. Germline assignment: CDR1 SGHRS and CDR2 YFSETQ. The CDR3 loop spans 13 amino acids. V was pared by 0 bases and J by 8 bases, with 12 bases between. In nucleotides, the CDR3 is TGCGCCAGCAGCTTGGCCGGGGTGCAGAAGCAGTACTTC. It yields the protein CASSLAGVQKQYF.

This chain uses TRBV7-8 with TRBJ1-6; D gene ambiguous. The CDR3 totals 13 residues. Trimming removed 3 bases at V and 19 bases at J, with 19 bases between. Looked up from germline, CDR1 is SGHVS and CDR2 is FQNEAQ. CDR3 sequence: CASSLSPSEQMHF. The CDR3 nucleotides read TGTGCCAGCAGCTTGTCTCCCTCAGAACAAATGCACTTT.

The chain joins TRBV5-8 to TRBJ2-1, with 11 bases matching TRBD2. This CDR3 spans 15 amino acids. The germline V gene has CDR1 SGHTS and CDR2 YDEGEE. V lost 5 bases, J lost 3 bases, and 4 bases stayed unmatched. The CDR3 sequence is CASRNLAGGYNEQFF. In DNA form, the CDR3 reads TGTGCCAGCAGGAACCTAGCGGGGGGCTACAATGAGCAGTTCTTC. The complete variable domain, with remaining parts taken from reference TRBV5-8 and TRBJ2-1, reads EAGVTQSPTHLIKTRGQQATLRCSPISGHTSVYWYQQALGLGLQFLLWYDEGEERNRGNFPPRFSGRQFPNYSSELNVNALELEDSALYLCASRNLAGGYNEQFFGPGTRLTVL.

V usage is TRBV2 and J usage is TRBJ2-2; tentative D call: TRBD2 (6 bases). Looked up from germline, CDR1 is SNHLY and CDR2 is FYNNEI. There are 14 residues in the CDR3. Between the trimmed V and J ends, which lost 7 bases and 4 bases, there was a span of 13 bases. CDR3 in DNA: TGTGCCAGCATCTCGGGAGAAAGCACCGGGGAGCTGTTTTTT. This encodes CASISGESTGELFF.

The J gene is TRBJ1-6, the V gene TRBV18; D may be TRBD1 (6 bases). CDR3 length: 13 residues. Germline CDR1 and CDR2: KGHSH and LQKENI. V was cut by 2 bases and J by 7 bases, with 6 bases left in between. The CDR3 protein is CASSPDRNSPLHF. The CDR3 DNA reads TGTGCCAGCTCACCAGACAGGAATTCACCCCTCCACTTT.

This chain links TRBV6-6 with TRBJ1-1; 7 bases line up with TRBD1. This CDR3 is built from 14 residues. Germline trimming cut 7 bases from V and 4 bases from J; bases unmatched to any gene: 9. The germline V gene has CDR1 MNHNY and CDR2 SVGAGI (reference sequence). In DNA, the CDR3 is TGTGCCAGCATTTTCGGGACAGTAGGCACTGAAGCTTTCTTT. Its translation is CASIFGTVGTEAFF.

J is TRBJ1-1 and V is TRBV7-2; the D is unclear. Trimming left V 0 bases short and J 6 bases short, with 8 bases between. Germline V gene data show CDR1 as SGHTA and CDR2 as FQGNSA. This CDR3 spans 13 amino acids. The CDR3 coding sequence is TGTGCCAGCAGCTTAGCGCTAGGCTCTGAAGCTTTCTTT. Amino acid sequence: CASSLALGSEAFF.

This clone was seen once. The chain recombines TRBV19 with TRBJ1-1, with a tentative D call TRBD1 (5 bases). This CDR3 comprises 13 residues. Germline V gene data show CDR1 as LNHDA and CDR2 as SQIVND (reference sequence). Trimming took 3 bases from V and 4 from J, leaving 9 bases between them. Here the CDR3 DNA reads TGTGCCAGTAGTATCCTGGGGCGCACTGAAGCTTTCTTT. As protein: CASSILGRTEAFF.

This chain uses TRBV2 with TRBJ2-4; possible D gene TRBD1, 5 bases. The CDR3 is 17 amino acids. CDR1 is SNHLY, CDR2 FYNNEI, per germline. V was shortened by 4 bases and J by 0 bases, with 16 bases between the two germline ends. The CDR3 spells CASSGNRRNLAKNIQYF. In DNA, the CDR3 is TGTGCCAGCAGTGGGAACAGGCGGAATTTAGCCAAAAACATTCAGTACTTC.

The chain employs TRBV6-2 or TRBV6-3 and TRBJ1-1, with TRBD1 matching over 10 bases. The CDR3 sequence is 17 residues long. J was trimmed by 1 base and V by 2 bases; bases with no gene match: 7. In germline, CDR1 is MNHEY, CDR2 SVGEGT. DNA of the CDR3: TGTGCCAGCAGTTACCCGAGACAGGGGGCAGCGAACACTGAAGCTTTCTTT. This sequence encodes CASSYPRQGAANTEAFF.

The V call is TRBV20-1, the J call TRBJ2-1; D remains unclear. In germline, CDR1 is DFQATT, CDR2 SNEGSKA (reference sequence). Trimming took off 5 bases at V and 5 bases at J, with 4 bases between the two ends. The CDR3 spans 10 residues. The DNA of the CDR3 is TGCAGTGCTCATCACAATGAGCAGTTCTTC. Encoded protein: CSAHHNEQFF.

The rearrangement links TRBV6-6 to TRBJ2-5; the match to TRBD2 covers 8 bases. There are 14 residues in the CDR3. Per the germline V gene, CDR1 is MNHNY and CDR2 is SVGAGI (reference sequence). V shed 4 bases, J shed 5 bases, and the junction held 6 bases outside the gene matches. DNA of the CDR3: TGTGCCAGCAGTTTCGGGAGGGCCGGTGAGACCCAGTACTTC. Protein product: CASSFGRAGETQYF.

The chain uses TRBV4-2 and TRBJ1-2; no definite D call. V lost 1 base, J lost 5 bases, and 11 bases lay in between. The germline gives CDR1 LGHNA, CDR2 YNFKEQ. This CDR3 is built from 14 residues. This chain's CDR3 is CASSQGAGSYGYTF. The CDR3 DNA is TGTGCCAGCAGCCAAGGGGCGGGTTCTTATGGCTACACCTTC.

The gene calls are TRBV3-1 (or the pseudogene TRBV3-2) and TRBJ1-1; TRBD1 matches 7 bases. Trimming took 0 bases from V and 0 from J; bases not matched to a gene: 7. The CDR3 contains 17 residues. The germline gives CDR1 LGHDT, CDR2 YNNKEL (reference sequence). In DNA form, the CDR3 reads TGTGCCAGCAGCCAAGAAGGGCGTCAGGGGGTGAACACTGAAGCTTTCTTT. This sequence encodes CASSQEGRQGVNTEAFF.

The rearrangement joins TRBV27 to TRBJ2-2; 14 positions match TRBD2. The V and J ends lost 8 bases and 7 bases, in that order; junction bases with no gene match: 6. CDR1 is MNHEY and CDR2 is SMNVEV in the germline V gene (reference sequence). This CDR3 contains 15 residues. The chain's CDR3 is CASQGLAGVGGELFF. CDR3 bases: TGTGCCAGCCAGGGACTAGCGGGAGTGGGCGGGGAGCTGTTTTTT.